This record concerns one T cell receptor (beta chain) sequence. These data belong to a study of blood T cell repertoires in COVID-19. About the study: The samples span acute and convalescent COVID-19 from the United States, Italy and Spain. Nucleic acid was either cDNA or gDNA, and it came from T cells, B-cell-depleted T cells, or PBMCs.

Per the original methods: Reference gene primer amplification gave estimated nucleated cell counts. TCRdb keeps only in-frame clones here, not all; method: immunoSEQ multiplex PCR. V and J calls and clone size are copied from that table; D and trimming were computed from the DNA. This table has over 70,000 clones, around 91% appearing once. Trimming took 2 bases from V and 5 from J, leaving 10 bases between them. The CDR3 has 14 amino acids. Per germline, CDR1 LGHDT and CDR2 YNNKEL (reference sequence). The TCR originated in a woman aged 80 or over with active or convalescent COVID-19. The chain combines TRBV3-1 (or the pseudogene TRBV3-2) with TRBJ2-1; D is perhaps TRBD2 (5 bases). The sample consisted of peripheral blood. The DNA of the CDR3 is TGTGCCAGCAGCCAACTAGTCGGGGACAATGAGCAGTTCTTC. Translation: CASSQLVGDNEQFF.